The text below deals with one T cell receptor beta chain. The data were obtained in a study of blood T cell repertoires in COVID-19. In the original workflow: How many nucleated cells were present was estimated from reference gene primer amplification. Generated by immunoSEQ multiplex PCR, the TCRdb table keeps only in-frame clones and is missing some. V, J and clone size are taken as reported in that table, and D and trimming were inferred from the DNA itself. Of about 60,000 clones in the sample, roughly 83% were seen once. This receptor was taken from a man in his sixties with COVID-19, enrolled during active disease. The sample taken for sequencing was peripheral blood.

In DNA form, the CDR3 reads TGCGCCAGCAGCCTCAGGGTATCGAGTGAAAAACTGTTTTTT. Translated: CASSLRVSSEKLFF. The chain links TRBV5-1 to TRBJ1-4, with D possibly being TRBD1 (5 bases). The CDR3 runs 14 residues. CDR1 and CDR2 from the germline V gene are SGHRS and YFSETQ. V lost 4 bases to trimming and J lost 7 bases, with 14 bases between them.